This TCR beta chain was obtained from a study of blood T cell repertoires in COVID-19. Study summary: The cDNA or gDNA used as material had been derived from T cells, B-cell-depleted T cells, or PBMCs.

Germline lookup yields CDR1 SEHNR and CDR2 FQNEAQ (reference sequence). V gave up 7 bases and J gave up 0 bases, with 10 bases separating them. The CDR3 spans 14 residues. In the original processing: Researchers report that nucleated cell counts were estimated from reference gene primer amplification. Some clones are missing from TCRdb's copy, which holds only in-frame ones; the method was immunoSEQ multiplex PCR. The D gene and trimming were derived from the DNA, and the V and J assignments and clone size from that table. The table shows 150,000 to 200,000 clones, with roughly 77% occurring only once. The sample holds one count of this clone.

The receptor's source is a man between 65 and 85 years old with active or convalescent COVID-19. The J gene is TRBJ2-1, the V gene TRBV7-9; the D gene is possibly TRBD2 (6 bases). Sequenced sample: peripheral blood. The CDR3, as DNA: TGTGCCAGCACCCTTAGCGGCTCCTACAATGAGCAGTTCTTC. Amino acids: CASTLSGSYNEQFF.